Listed below are T cell receptor beta chains from one sample, sequenced in a study of vaccination effects on CD4 cells after COVID-19. Sequencing was performed with immunoSEQ multiplex PCR; in TCRdb, only in-frame clones are kept and a portion is missing. The sample consists of 70,000 or so clones, 65% to 75% of them appearing once. Antigens for these TCRs are unknown. This specimen consisted of CD4+ T cells from PBMCs cultured with HIV peptides, obtained before COVID-19 vaccination. Receptor source: a human donor who had a prior SARS-CoV-2 infection. The conserved cysteine and the conserved F or W are not part of the CDR3 here. Fields, in order: V gene, CDR3 protein.

v_call: TRBV6-2/TRBV6-3; cdr3_aa: ASSSTRTSGRPNEQF
v_call: TRBV5-1; cdr3_aa: ASSLSGVDTEAF
v_call: TRBV29-1; cdr3_aa: SGRRILNTEAF
v_call: TRBV6-6; cdr3_aa: ASCPGKNYGYT
v_call: TRBV19; cdr3_aa: ASNQRTGNTEAF
v_call: TRBV30; cdr3_aa: AWSFTATGQY
v_call: TRBV5-8; cdr3_aa: ASSFRDWGDTQY
v_call: TRBV6-6; cdr3_aa: ASSYTENTEAF
v_call: TRBV7-8; cdr3_aa: ASSLIGGDTEAF
v_call: TRBV6-8; cdr3_aa: ASSRKDRTIVSNQPQH
v_call: TRBV11-2; cdr3_aa: ASSLDSGGWPTQY
v_call: TRBV15; cdr3_aa: ATSRDRGSSEANYGYT
v_call: TRBV7-9; cdr3_aa: ASSHMLSTSADTQY
v_call: TRBV6-6; cdr3_aa: ASTADNYGYT
v_call: TRBV7-2; cdr3_aa: ASSPRIQNIQY
v_call: TRBV4-1; cdr3_aa: ASSQDPGTAYNEQF
v_call: TRBV10-3; cdr3_aa: AISEWFEQY
v_call: TRBV30; cdr3_aa: AWSFQGGETQY
v_call: TRBV10-3; cdr3_aa: AISETELVIYEQY
v_call: TRBV18; cdr3_aa: ASSPGGQETQY
v_call: TRBV28; cdr3_aa: ASSYPGNWGNEQF
v_call: TRBV2; cdr3_aa: ASSERNTGELF
v_call: TRBV4-1; cdr3_aa: ASSQFGRTSGAYNEQF
v_call: TRBV30; cdr3_aa: AHNAGFGEKLF
v_call: TRBV25-1; cdr3_aa: ASSQPGLETQY
v_call: TRBV19; cdr3_aa: ASSIRGTTENEQF
v_call: TRBV5-1; cdr3_aa: ASSFGDTQY
v_call: TRBV18; cdr3_aa: ASSPPFNYGYT
v_call: TRBV18; cdr3_aa: ASSPGTVGNTIY
v_call: TRBV20-1; cdr3_aa: SASIPGWGTEAF
v_call: TRBV29-1; cdr3_aa: SGLQGSDTQY
v_call: TRBV7-9; cdr3_aa: ASSLLGAGELF
v_call: TRBV27; cdr3_aa: ASTWDGYEQY
v_call: TRBV7-2; cdr3_aa: ASSSRTNSGNTIY
v_call: TRBV30; cdr3_aa: AWSPQASPLH
v_call: TRBV18; cdr3_aa: ASSPFSGDLTYEQY
v_call: TRBV6-2/TRBV6-3; cdr3_aa: ASSYGLANTGELF
v_call: TRBV7-8; cdr3_aa: ASILAGAYNEQF
v_call: TRBV18; cdr3_aa: ASSHPLGTEAF